In its sample, the clone carrying this TCR beta chain was seen many times. Its antigen remains unknown. This record comes from a study of T cell repertoires in cytomegalovirus infection. In the study overall: It was the public TCR beta signatures that indicated both CMV infection and matching HLA type.

Per germline, CDR1 SGHTA and CDR2 FQGNSA. The V and J ends lost 3 bases and 9 bases, in that order; junction bases with no gene match: 15. The CDR3 is 17 residues long. A single record per CDR3 protein comes from TCRdb applying MiXCR to the reads. The sample has a few hundred thousand distinct CDR3 sequences, about a sixth seen once; the top ten hold around 13%. Regarding the study as a whole: Identification of carriers of CMV plus the relevant HLA was achieved through cumulative public TCR beta family frequency. Dominating the ex vivo response were TCR beta clonotypes that were CMV-specific and HLA-C-restricted.

V is TRBV7-2 and J is TRBJ2-1, with 9 bases aligning to TRBD2. The sample was PBMCs. This TCR was recovered from a human donor in good health (CMV status not recorded). Some clones in this sample may be carry-over from other donors' samples. CDR3 sequence (DNA): TGTGCCAGCAGCTTGAGGACTAGCGAGGGGGGGTTGGTTGAGCAGTTCTTC. Amino acid sequence: CASSLRTSEGGLVEQFF.